The next 28 T cell receptor beta chains were all read from a single sample in a study of blood T cell repertoires in COVID-19. Assay: immunoSEQ multiplex PCR; the TCRdb copy retains only in-frame clones and omits some. The sample lists 110,000 to 150,000 clones; just under 80% were seen once. Sequencing used peripheral blood. The receptors here all came from a woman in her sixties or seventies with acute or convalescent COVID-19.

This clone was observed a few times. The chain combines TRBV29-1 with TRBJ2-3, with D possibly TRBD2 on 5 matching bases. Looked up from germline, CDR1 is SQVTM and CDR2 is ANQGSEA. V dropped 3 bases and J dropped 5 bases, with 15 bases sitting between them. CDR3 size: 14 residues. The CDR3 DNA follows: TGCAGCGTTGAGACGTACGTCGAGGGAGATACGCAGTATTTT. This gives the protein CSVETYVEGDTQYF.

This chain joins TRBV5-8 and TRBJ2-7; the match to TRBD1 covers 8 bases. From germline, CDR1 is SGHTS and CDR2 YDEGEE. Trimming removed 5 bases from V and 4 bases from J; junction bases left unmatched: 5. The CDR3 extends over 13 amino acids. In DNA form, the CDR3 reads TGTGCCAGCAGACGACAGGGGCCGTACGAGCAGTACTTC. It is translated as CASRRQGPYEQYF.

The J gene is TRBJ1-5, the V gene TRBV25-1; 7 nucleotides line up with TRBD1. This CDR3 comprises 17 residues. The germline V gene encodes CDR1 MGHDK and CDR2 SYGVNS. The J segment lost 2 bases and the V segment lost 3 bases, leaving 10 bases of the junction unmatched. CDR3 nucleotides: TGTGCCAGCAGTGAGGGACAGAGTTCCAGTGGCAATCAGCCCCAGCATTTT. Its translation: CASSEGQSSSGNQPQHF.

The rearrangement joins TRBV28 to TRBJ2-3; no clear D gene. The CDR3 sequence is 15 residues long. V lost 2 bases to trimming and J lost 1 base, with 10 bases between them. Germline V gene data show CDR1 as MDHEN and CDR2 as SYDVKM. The DNA of the CDR3 is TGTGCCAGCAGTTTAGAGGATATCGGCACAGATACGCAGTATTTT. This codes for CASSLEDIGTDTQYF.

This sequence joins TRBV2 and TRBJ1-2; 10 bases agree with TRBD1. The V gene's germline CDR1 is SNHLY and CDR2 FYNNEI. CDR3 length: 13 amino acids. Trimming removed 11 bases from V and 7 bases from J; junction bases left unmatched: 10. Written as DNA, the CDR3 is TGTGCCTATAGGGACAGGGGAAGTTTTGGCTACACCTTC. Residues: CAYRDRGSFGYTF. The full variable domain, completed using reference TRBV2 and TRBJ1-2, is EPEVTQTPSHQVTQMGQEVILRCVPISNHLYFYWYRQILGQKVEFLVSFYNNEISEKSEIFDDQFSVERPDGSNFTLKIRSTKLEDSAMYFCAYRDRGSFGYTFGSGTRLTVV.

J is TRBJ1-3 and V is TRBV11-2; weak D call: TRBD1 (5 bases). The germline V and J ends were trimmed by 4 bases and 0 bases, with 13 bases remaining between them. From germline, CDR1 is SGHAT and CDR2 FQNNGV. The CDR3 runs 16 residues. This CDR3 is CASSSGTTHSGNTIYF. CDR3 coding DNA: TGTGCCAGCAGCTCCGGGACTACCCACTCTGGAAACACCATATATTTT.

This chain uses TRBV5-1 with TRBJ2-1; 9 positions agree with TRBD1. Germline CDR1 and CDR2: SGHRS and YFSETQ. V shed 4 bases, J shed 16 bases, and the junction held 9 bases outside the gene matches. CDR3 size: 12 residues. The CDR3 loop reads CASSGTGIGFFF. CDR3 bases: TGCGCCAGCAGCGGGACAGGGATAGGGTTTTTCTTC.

This chain uses TRBV12-3 or TRBV12-4 with TRBJ2-1; D remains unclear. Trimming removed 8 bases from V and 9 bases from J, with 14 bases in between. The CDR3 is 12 residues long. The CDR3 coding sequence is TGTGCCAGCGCGCTTACTTTTGGTGAGCAGTTCTTC. Translating it yields CASALTFGEQFF.

V usage is TRBV10-3 and J usage is TRBJ1-5, with 9 bases lining up with TRBD1. CDR1 ENHRY and CDR2 SYGVKD come from the germline V gene. V lost 8 bases and J lost 7; bases outside the gene matches: 9. The CDR3 length is 14 residues. The CDR3 loop is CAIGGTGSRQPQHF. For the CDR3, the DNA is TGTGCCATCGGAGGGACAGGGAGTCGGCAGCCCCAGCATTTT.

This sequence joins TRBV21-1 and TRBJ1-2; no check of the table's D call, TRBD1, against the DNA was made. TRBV21-1 is marked as a pseudogene. The CDR3 contains 14 residues. The CDR3 spells CASTTGERNYGYTF. The CDR3 region has the DNA TGTGCCAGCACTACAGGGGAAAGAAACTATGGCTACACCTTC.

The rearrangement links TRBV18 to TRBJ2-2; TRBD2 agrees at 7 bases. Germline loops: CDR1 KGHSH, CDR2 LQKENI. The junction had 5 bases not matched to a gene; V was cut back by 3 bases and J by 1 base. This CDR3 spans 16 amino acids. CDR3 coding DNA: TGTGCCAGCTCACCCTCCGGGGGGAGGAACACCGGGGAGCTGTTTTTT. As protein: CASSPSGGRNTGELFF.

The J gene is TRBJ2-7, the V gene TRBV5-1; D may be TRBD2 (6 bases). V dropped 0 bases and J dropped 5 bases, with 12 bases sitting between them. The germline V gene has CDR1 SGHRS and CDR2 YFSETQ. This CDR3 spans 14 amino acids. CDR3 in DNA: TGCGCCAGCAGCTTGGCACTAGCACAGAACGAGCAGTACTTC. Protein sequence: CASSLALAQNEQYF.

DNA of the CDR3: TGTGCCAGCAGTTACGGGGCAGCAGTCTCCTACAATGAGCAGTTCTTC. Translating gives CASSYGAAVSYNEQFF. The rearrangement uses TRBV6-5 and TRBJ2-1; possible D gene TRBD1, 5 bases. CDR1 is MNHEY and CDR2 is SVGAGI in the germline V gene. This CDR3 spans 16 amino acids. Trimming left V 2 bases short and J 0 bases short, with 11 bases between.

The chain recombines TRBV6-1 with TRBJ1-5, with TRBD1 identical over 7 bases. CDR1 and CDR2 from the germline V gene are MNHNS and SASEGT. The CDR3 is 16 residues long. V shed 1 base and J 6 bases; nucleotides not matched to a gene: 9. CDR3 sequence reads: CASSEVQGVWSQPQHF. The CDR3, as DNA: TGTGCCAGCAGTGAAGTTCAGGGGGTCTGGAGTCAGCCCCAGCATTTT.

The chain uses TRBV12-3 or TRBV12-4 and TRBJ1-2; D uncertain. V lost 4 bases and J 5 bases, leaving 8 bases between the germline ends. The CDR3 totals 12 residues. DNA of the CDR3: TGTGCCAGCAGTTACCGAGGGTATGGCTACACCTTC. It codes for CASSYRGYGYTF.

This clone showed up just once. The rearrangement links TRBV10-1 to TRBJ2-5; tentative D call: TRBD2 (6 bases). This CDR3 is 14 amino acids long. The V gene's germline CDR1 is WNHNN and CDR2 SYGVQD (reference sequence). Trimming removed 1 base from V and 2 bases from J, with 8 bases in between. CDR3 nucleotides: TGCGCCAGCAGTGAGTACGCGGGACAAGAGACCCAGTACTTC. Protein product: CASSEYAGQETQYF.

The chain is built from TRBV28 and TRBJ2-7, with a tentative D call TRBD1 (6 bases). The CDR3 spans 13 residues. V dropped 1 base and J dropped 6 bases, with 10 bases sitting between them. Germline CDR1 MDHEN, CDR2 SYDVKM. The CDR3 region is CASSLSPGVEQYF. The CDR3 DNA reads as TGTGCCAGCAGTTTATCCCCAGGGGTCGAGCAGTACTTC.

This clone was recorded a few times. The chain is built from TRBV7-9 and TRBJ2-2; D perhaps matches TRBD1 (6 bases). V was shortened by 0 bases and J by 7 bases, with 9 bases between the two germline ends. The germline gives CDR1 SEHNR, CDR2 FQNEAQ (reference sequence). The CDR3 length is 14 residues. CDR3 residues: CASSLARGDGELFF. As DNA, the CDR3 is TGTGCCAGCAGCTTAGCCAGGGGAGACGGGGAGCTGTTTTTT.

In this sample, this clone turned up once. V gene TRBV11-1 combines with J gene TRBJ2-7, with D tentatively TRBD2 (6 bases). V was trimmed by 5 bases and J by 0 bases, leaving 11 bases between them. Germline V gives CDR1 SGHAT, CDR2 FQDESV (reference sequence). The CDR3 is 14 residues long. Here the CDR3 reads CASSNRLGSYEQYF. CDR3 bases: TGTGCCAGCAGCAACCGACTAGGCTCCTACGAGCAGTACTTC.

The chain joins TRBV14 to TRBJ2-5; maybe TRBD2 (5 bases). The CDR3 spans 15 residues. The germline V gene has CDR1 SGHDN and CDR2 FVKESK. V was cut by 0 bases and J by 4 bases, with 12 bases left in between. The CDR3 reads CASSQDIAWRETQYF. The CDR3 DNA follows: TGTGCCAGCAGCCAAGACATAGCGTGGCGAGAGACCCAGTACTTC.

The V call is TRBV5-4, the J call TRBJ2-7, with D possibly being TRBD2 (7 bases). V was clipped by 5 bases and J by 0 bases, with 15 bases between them. CDR3 length: 15 residues. The germline gives CDR1 SGHNT, CDR2 YYREEE (reference sequence). The CDR3 DNA follows: TGTGCCAGCAGTCCCGGGGGGCGGTTCTCCTACGAGCAGTACTTC. Translating gives CASSPGGRFSYEQYF.

This chain joins TRBV6-1 and TRBJ1-5; 9 bases line up with TRBD1. CDR3 length: 14 residues. Germline CDR1 and CDR2: MNHNS and SASEGT. V shed 6 bases and J 4 bases; nucleotides not matched to a gene: 4. The CDR3 region has the DNA TGTGCCAGCAGGGGACAGGGCGGGAATCAGCCCCAGCATTTT. Protein sequence: CASRGQGGNQPQHF.

The chain recombines TRBV11-3 with TRBJ2-1, with TRBD2 matching over 12 bases. Germline CDR1 reads SGHNT; CDR2 reads YENEEA. V was clipped by 5 bases and J by 8 bases; unmatched bases: 7. This CDR3 spans 15 amino acids. The chain's CDR3 is CASSRGLAGSYEQFF. The CDR3 nucleotides are TGTGCCAGCAGCCGCGGACTAGCGGGAAGCTATGAGCAGTTCTTC.

The chain carries TRBV11-3 and TRBJ1-2; 7 nucleotides line up with TRBD1. Germline V gene sequence: CDR1 SGHNT, CDR2 YENEEA. Trimming removed 2 bases from V and 10 bases from J; junction bases left unmatched: 4. The CDR3 runs to 12 residues. The CDR3 region is CASSLSGGDYTF. As DNA, the CDR3 is TGTGCCAGCAGCTTATCAGGGGGAGACTACACCTTC. The complete variable domain, with remaining parts taken from reference TRBV11-3 and TRBJ1-2, reads EAGVVQSPRYKIIEKKQPVAFWCNPISGHNTLYWYLQNLGQGPELLIRYENEEAVDDSQLPKDRFSAERLKGVDSTLKIQPAELGDSAVYLCASSLSGGDYTFGSGTRLTVV.

This chain connects TRBV10-2 to TRBJ1-5; TRBD1 might be the D (5 bases). Germline lookup yields CDR1 WSHSY and CDR2 SAAADI. The V end lost 8 bases, the J end lost 0 bases, and 11 bases lay between the germline ends. The CDR3 is made up of 14 amino acids. The CDR3 sequence is CASQDSYSNQPQHF. CDR3 in DNA: TGCGCCAGCCAAGACAGTTATAGCAATCAGCCCCAGCATTTT.

The chain combines TRBV5-1 with TRBJ2-7; TRBD1 is a possible D gene (5 bases). Trimming took off 0 bases at V and 7 bases at J, with 14 bases between the two ends. The CDR3 length is 14 residues. Germline V gives CDR1 SGHRS, CDR2 YFSETQ. CDR3 residues: CASSLEGAYWEQYF. The CDR3 nucleotides are TGCGCCAGCAGCTTGGAAGGGGCGTATTGGGAGCAGTACTTC.

The chain joins TRBV6-4 to TRBJ1-1; D gene ambiguous. The germline V and J ends were trimmed by 6 bases and 3 bases, with 14 bases remaining between them. CDR1 and CDR2 (germline): MRHNA, SNTAGT. There are 14 residues in the CDR3. The CDR3 loop is CASSPEGWDTEAFF. The CDR3 nucleotides are TGTGCCAGCAGCCCGGAGGGCTGGGACACTGAAGCTTTCTTT.

This chain links TRBV11-2 with TRBJ2-3; D may be TRBD2 (5 bases). Trimming removed 1 base at V and 0 bases at J, with 11 bases between. Germline V gives CDR1 SGHAT, CDR2 FQNNGV. The CDR3 consists of 16 residues. CDR3 DNA: TGTGCCAGCAGCTTAGGGTTGCGGACTAGCACAGATACGCAGTATTTT. Protein product: CASSLGLRTSTDTQYF.